The sample holds a few counts of the clone carrying this T cell receptor (beta chain). The antigen remains undetermined. This record comes from a study of beta chain features in type 1 diabetes. At the level of the study: All samples together contributed almost 110,000,000 sorted cells for examination. Study-wide findings and caveats: cDNA-based sequencing might over-represent cells highly expressing TCR.

Expressed TCRB transcripts were sequenced, since all the RNA that had been isolated was reverse transcribed. Measured with immunoSEQ multiplex PCR; TCRdb has only the in-frame clones, and not every one. The sample shows 300,000 to 400,000 clones, over 9.5% of them seen only once. This receptor was obtained from a man between 18 and 29 years old in good health. Specimen: naive CD4+ T cells from blood.

CDR3 protein: CASSLGGAGGTDTQYF. CDR3 nucleotides: TGTGCCAGCAGCTTAGGAGGAGCGGGAGGTACAGATACGCAGTATTTT. The chain combines TRBV7-2 with TRBJ2-3, with TRBD2 matching 9 bases. The CDR3 is 16 amino acids. Germline CDR1 and CDR2: SGHTA and FQGNSA. V lost 1 base and J lost 3; bases outside the gene matches: 5.